This T cell receptor (beta chain) appears in the sequencing data of a study of T cell repertoires in cytomegalovirus infection. Study-wide results and caveats: CMV carriers with the relevant HLA were identified by cumulative public TCR beta family frequency.

This clonotype was observed a few times. The antigen remains unidentified. One entry per CDR3 protein, called by TCRdb with MiXCR from the reads. The table shows about 920,000 distinct CDR3 sequences, with roughly 30% occurring only once. The V gene lost 3 bases and the J gene lost 0 bases, with 7 bases spanning the gap. The germline CDR1 and CDR2 sequences are MDHEN and SYDVKM. The CDR3 has 14 amino acids. The chain carries TRBV28 and TRBJ2-3; no firm D call. Sample: cultured CD8+ T cells from PBMCs, taken from culture after CMV antigen stimulation. This receptor was obtained from a human donor in good health (CMV status not recorded). Some clones in this sample may be carry-over from other donors' samples. Here the CDR3 reads CASSFTASTDTQYF. CDR3 nucleotide sequence: TGTGCCAGCAGTTTTACAGCAAGCACAGATACGCAGTATTTT.